Listed below are T cell receptor beta chains from one sample, sequenced in a study of blood T cell repertoires in COVID-19. Only in-frame clones appear in the TCRdb table, and some are missing; sequencing was by immunoSEQ multiplex PCR. The sample lists about 42,000 clones; approximately 85% were seen once. The sample comprised peripheral blood. Receptors originate from a human donor in a cohort sampled during active COVID-19. The CDR3 runs from the conserved cysteine through the conserved F or W. The D gene is left open where the match is weak. The size field is filled for only some rows; it gives once, few, many or a size class.

TRBD2	-	TRBV11-2	TRBJ2-3	TGTGCCAGCAGCGGAACCCCGGGACTAGCTGCAGATACGCAGTATTTT	CASSGTPGLAADTQYF
-	-	TRBV7-8	TRBJ2-2	TGTGCCAGCAGCTTAGTTGGGGCCACCGGGGAGCTGTTTTTT	CASSLVGATGELFF
-	-	TRBV28	TRBJ1-5	TGTGCCAGCAGTTTCCCGAATCAGCCCCAGCATTTT	CASSFPNQPQHF
-	once	TRBV27	TRBJ1-1	TGTGCCAGCAGTTTAGGGGGTGGGGGGGCTCGTACTGAAGCTTTCTTT	CASSLGGGGARTEAFF
TRBD2	-	TRBV5-6	TRBJ2-7	TGTGCCAGCAGTTACGGGACTAGTACCTACGAGCAGTACTTC	CASSYGTSTYEQYF
TRBD1	few	TRBV28	TRBJ2-7	TGTGCCAGCAGTGGGGACAGCTACGAGCAGTACTTC	CASSGDSYEQYF
TRBD1	once	TRBV7-3	TRBJ2-7	TGTGCCAGCACCAGCCAGGGGGTCGCCTACGAGCAGTACTTC	CASTSQGVAYEQYF
TRBD1	-	TRBV10-2	TRBJ2-7	TGCGCCAGCAGTGAGGCAGGGGGACAAGGGCAGTACTTC	CASSEAGGQGQYF
-	-	TRBV4-3	TRBJ1-2	TGCGCCAGCAGCCGAGACCGGGTGGGGCCCTATGGCTACACCTTC	CASSRDRVGPYGYTF
TRBD2	-	TRBV19	TRBJ2-3	TGTGCCAGTAGCACTAGCGGGAGCCGCACAGATACGCAGTATTTT	CASSTSGSRTDTQYF
TRBD1	-	TRBV5-1	TRBJ2-6	TGCGCCAGCAGCCTCTTGACAGGGGTACTCTCTGGGGCCAACGTCCTGACTTTC	CASSLLTGVLSGANVLTF
-	-	TRBV19	TRBJ2-6	TGTGCCAGTATCCGCTCTGGGGCCAACGTCCTGACTTTC	CASIRSGANVLTF
TRBD1	-	TRBV7-2	TRBJ1-2	TGTGCCAGCAGCTTAGGACAGGGAACATCCTATGGCTACACCTTC	CASSLGQGTSYGYTF
TRBD2	-	TRBV5-4	TRBJ2-1	TGTGCCAGCAGCACCGGGACTAGCTATGAGCAGTTCTTC	CASSTGTSYEQFF
-	once	TRBV7-9	TRBJ1-4	TGTGCCAGCAGCCCCCGGGAGGTTCGAGGTGAAAAACTGTTTTTT	CASSPREVRGEKLFF
-	-	TRBV7-2	TRBJ1-1	TGTGCCAGCAGCTTAAAGGGGTTAACTGAAGCTTTCTTT	CASSLKGLTEAFF
TRBD2	-	TRBV10-3	TRBJ2-3	TGTGCCACCACGTCGGGAGCGGGGGTCACAGATACGCAGTATTTT	CATTSGAGVTDTQYF
TRBD1	-	TRBV6-1	TRBJ1-6	TGTGCCAGCAGTGAAGTCGGACAGGGAAACTCACCCCTCCACTTT	CASSEVGQGNSPLHF